These T cell receptor beta chains were read from a single sample in a study of cytomegalovirus exposure and HLA in healthy donors. Profiled with immunoSEQ multiplex PCR; TCRdb holds only in-frame clones, not every one. The table has about 150,000 clones, more than 60% seen once; the top ten hold about 1.5%. The specimen was PBMCs. These receptors came from a woman in her twenties or thirties in good health and CMV-seropositive. CDR3s include the opening cysteine and the closing phenylalanine or tryptophan.

cdr3_aa | cdr3_length | v_call
CASSESRQGKGYTF | 14 | TRBV10-2
CASTRQLNTEAFF | 13 | TRBV28
CASSLDRTGEGTEAFF | 16 | TRBV11-3
CASSQGLAGTGELFF | 15 | TRBV19
CASSLAGSETQYF | 13 | TRBV25-1
CASTPPGRGVTEAFF | 15 | TRBV28
CASSYSSGADEQFF | 14 | TRBV6-5
CASSAGTGDTGELFF | 15 | TRBV19
CASSLEGTRYNEQFF | 15 | TRBV7-6
CASSPRQSEQYF | 12 | TRBV18
CASSGGGEDTQYF | 13 | TRBV10-1
CASSPNQGMGRVETQYF | 17 | TRBV18
CASQITGQGSYEQYF | 15 | TRBV10-3
CASSLVVPYEQYF | 13 | TRBV7-2
CASRGTSGSSYNEQFF | 16 | TRBV2
CAWSDDRARNQPQHF | 15 | TRBV30
CASSPKGGRENTEAFF | 16 | TRBV5-4
CASSLILGGRSDTQYF | 16 | TRBV7-2
CASSQQVIQETQYF | 14 | TRBV19
CASSLRQGSSTEAFF | 15 | TRBV5-1
CASSLEVSEEQFF | 13 | TRBV11-2
CASSSQVYAYEQYF | 14 | TRBV28
CAIGGGVTDTQYF | 13 | TRBV10-3
CASSPGLAGSADTQYF | 16 | TRBV5-4
CASSLGQFVNTEAFF | 15 | TRBV11-3
CASSLEGTGLYGYTF | 15 | TRBV11-2
CATNGGAGANVLTF | 14 | TRBV5-4
CASSFRLKNEKLFF | 14 | TRBV7-2
CATSKTSGITDTQYF | 15 | TRBV15
CASSLVAGRYNEQFF | 15 | TRBV7-9
CASSYGSLAGPNEQFF | 16 | TRBV6-5
CASSGLAGTLEQYF | 14 | TRBV14
CASNHFRGDNEQFF | 14 | TRBV14
CASSPPGAYYTEAFF | 15 | TRBV9
CASSLERSYGYTF | 13 | TRBV5-1
CASSGSSRGRDYGYTF | 16 | TRBV2
CASSETKDTYSGNTIYF | 17 | TRBV2
CASSQGIGNQPQHF | 14 | TRBV18
CASRNSQGASGGSYNEQFF | 19 | TRBV19
CASSLGQGEGGYTF | 14 | TRBV5-1
CASSQDEGRGEQFF | 14 | TRBV4-1
CASSGGLEGAEQFF | 14 | TRBV9
CASSFSTSGRNEQFF | 15 | TRBV7-6
CSVGGTGWEQYF | 12 | TRBV29-1